This T cell receptor (beta chain) was sequenced during a study of shared clonotypes between healthy human individuals. V lost 6 bases, J lost 2 bases, and 11 bases lay in between. The CDR3 totals 13 residues. CDR1 and CDR2 from the germline V gene are MNHEY and SVGAGI. Clones were read by immunoSEQ multiplex PCR, and TCRdb kept only the in-frame ones, dropping some. Of about half a million clones in the sample, around 80% are singletons; the top ten hold approximately 12%. The TCR was taken from a woman in her forties in good health. Some clones in this sample may be carry-over from other donors' samples. Sequenced sample: PBMCs. This rearrangement joins TRBV6-5 to TRBJ2-7; D not resolved. CDR3 in amino acids: CASSLGITYEQYF. In DNA form, the CDR3 reads TGTGCCAGCAGCTTAGGGATTACCTACGAGCAGTACTTC.